Below, 25 T cell receptor beta chains from the same sample are listed, as sequenced in a study of blood T cells in healthy people across ages. The second PCR ran about 6 to 12 cycles with a sample-barcoded 5' primer and J-beta primers. TCRdb reanalysed the 5' RACE reads using MiXCR and keeps one entry per CDR3 protein. This table holds around 690,000 distinct CDR3 sequences, 58% found once. Input material: blood. The receptors originated from a man aged 55 to 70 in good health.

V and J are TRBV15 and TRBJ2-1, with D unclear. Germline CDR1 is LNHNV and CDR2 is YYDKDF (reference sequence). V lost 5 bases to trimming and J lost 0 bases, with 11 bases between them. CDR3 length: 15 amino acids. The chain's CDR3 is CATSRDLSSYNEQFF. In DNA form, the CDR3 reads TGTGCCACCAGCCGCGACCTGAGCTCCTACAATGAGCAGTTCTTC.

The chain couples TRBV2 to TRBJ2-1; 10 nucleotides align to TRBD2. Germline V gene lookup returns CDR1 SNHLY and CDR2 FYNNEI. This CDR3 is built from 13 residues. With 4 bases clipped from V and 10 bases from J, the junction kept 4 bases outside the gene matches. The CDR3 is CASSVLAGNEQFF. DNA for the CDR3: TGTGCCAGCAGTGTACTAGCGGGGAACGAGCAGTTCTTC. Looking up the rest from reference TRBV2 and TRBJ2-1 gives the full variable domain: EPEVTQTPSHQVTQMGQEVILRCVPISNHLYFYWYRQILGQKVEFLVSFYNNEISEKSEIFDDQFSVERPDGSNFTLKIRSTKLEDSAMYFCASSVLAGNEQFFGPGTRLTVL.

The chain combines TRBV6-5 with TRBJ1-2; D may be TRBD1 (6 bases). V was trimmed by 7 bases and J by 8 bases, leaving 17 bases between them. Germline CDR1 and CDR2: MNHEY and SVGAGI. The CDR3 sequence is 13 residues long. The CDR3 region has the DNA TGTGCCAGCATCCCCCCTGGGGGGCGAGGCTACACCTTC. It yields the protein CASIPPGGRGYTF.

This chain links TRBV2 with TRBJ1-2, with a tentative D call TRBD1 (6 bases). CDR1 is SNHLY, CDR2 FYNNEI, per germline. Trimming removed 6 bases at V and 6 bases at J, with 20 bases between. The length of the CDR3 is 15 residues. This CDR3 reads CASRRGGAGVDGYTF. The CDR3, as DNA: TGTGCCAGCAGGAGGGGGGGGGCAGGTGTAGATGGCTACACCTTC.

This clonotype has a handful of counts. This chain uses TRBV7-2 with TRBJ2-1; 9 nucleotides align to TRBD2. V gave up 7 bases and J gave up 3 bases; unmatched junction bases: 7. CDR3 size: 15 residues. Germline V gene lookup returns CDR1 SGHTA and CDR2 FQGNSA. CDR3: CASTLAGPIYNEQFF. CDR3 nucleotides: TGTGCCAGCACCCTAGCGGGGCCCATCTACAATGAGCAGTTCTTC.

This clonotype was detected only a few times. J is TRBJ2-5 and V is TRBV3-1; 8 bases are shared with TRBD2. The ends lost 1 base at V and 5 bases at J; junction bases unmatched: 6. The CDR3 sequence is 15 residues long. CDR1 and CDR2 from the germline V gene are LGHDT and YNNKEL (reference sequence). The CDR3: CASSQVRTSYETQYF. CDR3 DNA sequence: TGTGCCAGCAGCCAAGTGCGGACTAGCTATGAGACCCAGTACTTC.

The chain has TRBV5-5 and TRBJ2-5; D might be TRBD1 (7 bases). Trimming took 10 bases from V and 5 from J, leaving 15 bases between them. The CDR3 contains 12 residues. Germline V lookup: CDR1 SGHKS, CDR2 YYEKEE (reference sequence). The CDR3 nucleotides are TGTGCCGCGGGACAGACGCTTGAGACCCAGTACTTC. This encodes CAAGQTLETQYF.

In its sample, this clonotype was seen a few times. The genes are TRBV9 and TRBJ2-7, with TRBD2 identical over 15 bases. Germline V gives CDR1 SGDLS, CDR2 YYNGEE. The CDR3 runs 16 residues. The junction had 4 bases not matched to a gene; V was cut back by 3 bases and J by 3 bases. This CDR3 is CASSEGLAGGLYEQYF. As DNA, the CDR3 is TGTGCCAGCAGCGAAGGACTAGCGGGGGGGCTCTACGAGCAGTACTTC. The complete variable domain, with remaining parts taken from reference TRBV9 and TRBJ2-7, reads DSGVTQTPKHLITATGQRVTLRCSPRSGDLSVYWYQQSLDQGLQFLIQYYNGEERAKGNILERFSAQQFPDLHSELNLSSLELGDSALYFCASSEGLAGGLYEQYFGPGTRLTVT.

The rearrangement joins TRBV7-8 to TRBJ1-5; 7 bases agree with TRBD1. This CDR3 spans 14 amino acids. The germline V gene encodes CDR1 SGHVS and CDR2 FQNEAQ. After removal of 6 bases from V and 3 bases from J, the junction contained 5 bases not matched to a gene. The CDR3 sequence is CASSSGQDNQPQHF. Written as DNA, the CDR3 is TGTGCCAGCAGTTCAGGACAGGACAATCAGCCCCAGCATTTT.

The chain recombines TRBV7-9 with TRBJ2-2; D perhaps matches TRBD1 (6 bases). V gave up 5 bases and J gave up 4 bases, with 11 bases separating them. CDR3 length equals 14 residues. The germline V gene has CDR1 SEHNR and CDR2 FQNEAQ (reference sequence). The DNA of the CDR3 is TGTGCCAGCAGCAGCAGGGGTTTCACCGGGGAGCTGTTTTTT. Protein: CASSSRGFTGELFF.

This clonotype was detected only a few times. The chain is built from TRBV13 and TRBJ1-1, with unresolved D. The V gene lost 1 base and the J gene lost 4 bases, with 4 bases spanning the gap. CDR3 size: 12 residues. Looked up from germline, CDR1 is PRHDT and CDR2 is FYEKMQ (reference sequence). The CDR3 DNA reads TGTGCCAGCAGCTTAGAGGGCACTGAAGCTTTCTTT. Protein product: CASSLEGTEAFF. Based on the CDR3 plus reference TRBV13 and TRBJ1-1, the full variable domain is AAGVIQSPRHLIKEKRETATLKCYPIPRHDTVYWYQQGPGQDPQFLISFYEKMQSDKGSIPDRFSAQQFSDYHSELNMSSLELGDSALYFCASSLEGTEAFFGQGTRLTVV.

The rearrangement joins TRBV4-2 to TRBJ2-3, with 11 bases lining up with TRBD2. The CDR3 spans 18 residues. J was trimmed by 4 bases and V by 0 bases; bases with no gene match: 9. Germline assignment: CDR1 LGHNA and CDR2 YNFKEQ. CDR3 in DNA: TGTGCCAGCAGCCAAGAAGTTAGCGGGGGGGCCAGGGCAGATACGCAGTATTTT. Translation: CASSQEVSGGARADTQYF.

This chain uses TRBV20-1 with TRBJ2-3, with 8 bases fitting TRBD2. This CDR3 is 22 amino acids long. V shed 2 bases, J shed 2 bases, and the junction held 27 bases outside the gene matches. Per germline, CDR1 DFQATT and CDR2 SNEGSKA (reference sequence). The CDR3 sequence: CSARPTPSRGGLLESHTDTQYF. Here the CDR3 DNA reads TGCAGTGCTAGACCAACACCTAGCCGGGGGGGACTCCTCGAATCTCACACAGATACGCAGTATTTT.

J is TRBJ2-1 and V is TRBV11-2; the D is unclear. With 5 bases removed from V and 5 bases from J, the gap between germline ends came to 7 bases. CDR1 and CDR2 (germline): SGHAT, FQNNGV. This CDR3 is 12 amino acids long. The CDR3 DNA reads TGTGCCAGCAGCACACAGAACAATGAGCAGTTCTTC. This sequence encodes CASSTQNNEQFF.

The chain uses TRBV3-1 and TRBJ2-1; a weak D match, TRBD2 (5 bases). The CDR3 length is 11 residues. The germline V gene encodes CDR1 LGHDT and CDR2 YNNKEL (reference sequence). With 0 bases removed from V and 12 bases from J, the gap between germline ends came to 6 bases. This CDR3 reads CASSQEEGQFF. CDR3 nucleotide sequence: TGTGCCAGCAGCCAAGAAGAGGGGCAGTTCTTC.

The chain uses TRBV29-1 and TRBJ2-5, with 7 positions matching TRBD2. Germline V gives CDR1 SQVTM, CDR2 ANQGSEA. The CDR3 is 13 amino acids. The trim removed 5 bases at V and 2 bases at J, leaving 5 bases unmatched. CDR3 region: CSVCQGLQETQYF. In nucleotides, the CDR3 is TGCAGCGTTTGTCAGGGACTACAAGAGACCCAGTACTTC.

This clonotype was seen more than once but under ten times. V and J are TRBV7-9 and TRBJ2-7; D is uncertain. V lost 4 bases and J lost 4, with 14 bases in between. The CDR3 has 14 residues. The germline CDR1 and CDR2 sequences are SEHNR and FQNEAQ (reference sequence). This chain's CDR3 is CASSSPRAHYEQYF. For the CDR3, the DNA is TGTGCCAGCAGCTCTCCAAGGGCGCATTACGAGCAGTACTTC.

Comments on this clonotype: At one boundary the junction diverges from the germline segment, which might be a read error. The rearrangement joins TRBV18 to TRBJ1-1; D unclear. CDR1 is KGHSH and CDR2 is LQKENI in the germline V gene. The CDR3 consists of 14 residues. The CDR3 protein is CASLPPLANTEAFF. The CDR3 nucleotides are TGTGCCAGCTTACCACCGCTAGCGAACACTGAAGCTTTCTTT.

This chain uses TRBV5-1 with TRBJ2-7, with D tentatively TRBD1 (7 bases). Deletions cut 3 bases from V and 4 bases from J, with 14 bases between. The CDR3 runs to 14 residues. Germline CDR1 reads SGHRS; CDR2 reads YFSETQ. CDR3 nucleotide sequence: TGCGCCAGCAGCTCCCACGGGGGACAGTACGAGCAGTACTTC. The encoded protein is CASSSHGGQYEQYF.

V gene TRBV5-4 combines with J gene TRBJ2-3; TRBD2 is a possible D gene (6 bases). CDR1 is SGHNT, CDR2 YYREEE, per germline (reference sequence). The CDR3 sequence is 15 residues long. Trimming removed 4 bases from V and 2 bases from J, with 14 bases in between. The CDR3 coding sequence is TGTGCCAGCAGCCGGGACTCGAGACCCACAGATACGCAGTATTTT. Translating it yields CASSRDSRPTDTQYF. The complete variable domain, with remaining parts taken from reference TRBV5-4 and TRBJ2-3, reads ETGVTQSPTHLIKTRGQQVTLRCSSQSGHNTVSWYQQALGQGPQFIFQYYREEENGRGNFPPRFSGLQFPNYSSELNVNALELDDSALYLCASSRDSRPTDTQYFGPGTRLTVL.

A note on this clonotype: One junction end disagrees with the germline gene, perhaps due to a read error. V usage is TRBV20-1 and J usage is TRBJ2-5; D might be TRBD2 (5 bases). The germline gives CDR1 DFQATT, CDR2 SNEGSKA (reference sequence). The length of the CDR3 is 14 residues. The CDR3 DNA is TGCAGTGTTAGAAAACTAGGATACCAAGAGACCCAATACTTC. This gives the protein CSVRKLGYQETQYF.

The chain links TRBV10-2 to TRBJ2-7; D ambiguous. CDR3 length: 13 amino acids. The V end lost 3 bases, the J end lost 2 bases, and 8 bases lay between the germline ends. Germline V gives CDR1 WSHSY, CDR2 SAAADI. This CDR3 is CASSDLTAYEQYF. The CDR3 DNA sequence: TGCGCCAGCAGTGATCTGACCGCCTACGAGCAGTACTTC.

V is TRBV15 and J is TRBJ2-3; the match to TRBD1 covers 9 bases. CDR1 and CDR2 from the germline V gene are LNHNV and YYDKDF (reference sequence). With V trimmed by 0 bases and J by 2 bases, 6 bases remained unmatched. The CDR3 spans 17 residues. In DNA form, the CDR3 reads TGTGCCACCAGCAGAGATCCTAGGACAGGGGACACAGATACGCAGTATTTT. Protein: CATSRDPRTGDTDTQYF.

This clonotype is a singleton in its sample. CDR3 DNA sequence: TGTGCCAGCAGCTTAGAGCCGACTAGCGCTGGCACAGATACGCAGTATTTT. It translates to CASSLEPTSAGTDTQYF. This chain connects TRBV7-2 to TRBJ2-3; 8 nucleotides match TRBD2. The CDR3 has 17 residues. The V and J ends lost 1 base and 1 base, in that order; junction bases with no gene match: 7. Germline lookup yields CDR1 SGHTA and CDR2 FQGNSA.

This rearrangement joins TRBV9 to TRBJ2-3; 8 nucleotides line up with TRBD2. The ends lost 4 bases at V and 3 bases at J; junction bases unmatched: 10. Per germline, CDR1 SGDLS and CDR2 YYNGEE. CDR3 length equals 16 residues. As DNA, the CDR3 is TGTGCCAGCAGCACGAACACGGGGGGGATGACAGATACGCAGTATTTT. It codes for CASSTNTGGMTDTQYF.